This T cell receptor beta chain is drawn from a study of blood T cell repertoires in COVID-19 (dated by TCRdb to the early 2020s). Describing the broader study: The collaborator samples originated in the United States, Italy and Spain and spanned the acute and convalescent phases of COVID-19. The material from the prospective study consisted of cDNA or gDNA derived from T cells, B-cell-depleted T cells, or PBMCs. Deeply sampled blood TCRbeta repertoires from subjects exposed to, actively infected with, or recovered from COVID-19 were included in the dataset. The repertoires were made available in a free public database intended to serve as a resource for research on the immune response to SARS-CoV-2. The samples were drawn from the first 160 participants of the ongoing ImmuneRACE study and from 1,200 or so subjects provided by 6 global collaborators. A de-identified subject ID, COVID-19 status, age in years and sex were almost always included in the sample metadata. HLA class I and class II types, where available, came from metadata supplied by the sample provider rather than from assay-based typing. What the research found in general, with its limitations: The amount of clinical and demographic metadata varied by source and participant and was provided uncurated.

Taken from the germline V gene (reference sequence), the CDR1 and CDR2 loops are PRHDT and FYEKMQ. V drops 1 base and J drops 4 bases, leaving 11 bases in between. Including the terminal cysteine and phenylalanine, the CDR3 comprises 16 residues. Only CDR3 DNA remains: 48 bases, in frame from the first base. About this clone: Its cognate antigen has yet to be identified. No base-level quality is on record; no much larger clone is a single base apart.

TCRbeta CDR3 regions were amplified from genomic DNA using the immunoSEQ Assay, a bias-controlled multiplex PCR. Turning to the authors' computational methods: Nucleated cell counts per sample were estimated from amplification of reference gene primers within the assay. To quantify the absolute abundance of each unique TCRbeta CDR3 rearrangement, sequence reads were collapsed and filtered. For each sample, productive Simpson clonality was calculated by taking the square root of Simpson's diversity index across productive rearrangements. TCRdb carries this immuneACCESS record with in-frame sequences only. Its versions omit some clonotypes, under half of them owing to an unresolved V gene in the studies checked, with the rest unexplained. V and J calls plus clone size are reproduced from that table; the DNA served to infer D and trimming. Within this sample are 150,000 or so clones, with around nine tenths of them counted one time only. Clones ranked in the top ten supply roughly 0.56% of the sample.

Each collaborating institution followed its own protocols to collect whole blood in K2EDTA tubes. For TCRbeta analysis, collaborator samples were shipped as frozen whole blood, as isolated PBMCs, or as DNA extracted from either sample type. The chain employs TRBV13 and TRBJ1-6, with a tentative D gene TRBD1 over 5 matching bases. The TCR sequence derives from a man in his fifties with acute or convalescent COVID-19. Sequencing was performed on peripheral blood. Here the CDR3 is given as CASSLVGTGYNSPLHF. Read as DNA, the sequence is TGTGCCAGCAGCTTAGTTGGGACTGGATATAATTCACCCCTCCACTTT.